The 4 T cell receptor beta chains listed next were all sequenced from one sample in a study of blood T cell repertoires in COVID-19 (dated by TCRdb to 2018 to 2021). The library was obtained by the immunoSEQ multiplex PCR assay. TCRdb's version of the immuneACCESS table is confined to in-frame rearrangements and falls short of the full clone set. An unresolved V gene accounts for under half of the shortfall where checked; the remainder is of unknown origin. The sample includes about 490,000 clones, with approximately 83% observed a single time. The ten largest clonotypes hold roughly 3.2% of the sample. Sequenced: peripheral blood. The receptors were sampled from a human donor in a cohort sampled during active COVID-19.

V usage is TRBV6-2 or TRBV6-3 and J usage is TRBJ1-2; TRBD1 agrees at 8 bases. The CDR3 has 17 residues. CDR1 and CDR2 from the germline V gene are MNHEY and SVGEGT. J gave up 4 bases and V 5 bases, and 15 bases lay outside the gene matches. The DNA for the CDR3 is TGTGCCAGCAGTCTTCCCCCCGGGACAGGAATTGTCTATGGCTACACCTTC. It codes for CASSLPPGTGIVYGYTF.

The gene calls are TRBV11-3 and TRBJ2-3; 9 bases line up with TRBD2. Germline CDR1 is SGHNT and CDR2 is YENEEA. The CDR3 sequence is 15 residues long. Trimming cost V 5 bases and J 4 bases; bases outside gene matches: 7. The CDR3: CASSPGGGRADTQYF. DNA of the CDR3: TGTGCCAGCAGCCCCGGCGGCGGGAGGGCAGATACGCAGTATTTT.

This chain's CDR3 is CASRRQSQETQYF. In DNA, the CDR3 is TGTGCCAGCAGGCGGCAGTCCCAAGAGACCCAGTACTTC. V gene TRBV28 combines with J gene TRBJ2-5; the D is unclear. Germline assignment: CDR1 MDHEN and CDR2 SYDVKM. V shed 6 bases and J shed 1 base, with 9 bases lying between them. CDR3 size: 13 residues.

The chain combines TRBV7-2 with TRBJ2-1; TRBD2 aligns across 7 bases. The CDR3 totals 17 residues. V was clipped by 1 base and J by 8 bases; unmatched bases: 14. The germline V gene has CDR1 SGHTA and CDR2 FQGNSA. The CDR3 DNA is TGTGCCAGCAGCTTAGTGGGCGCGGGAGCAGCTTTGGATGAGCAGTTCTTC. As protein: CASSLVGAGAALDEQFF.